Listed below are T cell receptor beta chains from one sample, sequenced in a study of tumor and adjacent non-tumor tissue in lung cancer. TCRdb re-analysed the multiplex PCR reads in MiXCR, keeping a single row per CDR3 protein. Of 75,000 to 95,000 distinct CDR3 sequences listed, more than 65% were seen once; the top ten hold just over 20%. Sequenced material: distant non-tumor lung tissue. Source of these receptors: a woman aged 45-60 years with non-small cell lung cancer. The CDR3 runs from the conserved cysteine through the conserved F or W. The D gene is left open where the match is weak. Clone size, where shown, is once, few, many, or a class for clones that have expanded.

CDR3 DNA,CDR3 protein,clone size,V gene,D gene,J gene
TGTGCCAGCACCCCGAGAGTTCAGGGGGCCTACTACAATGAGCAGTTCTTC,CASTPRVQGAYYNEQFF,many,TRBV5-6,TRBD1,TRBJ2-1
TGTGCCTGGACAACTGACAGTGGGTACTACGAGCAGTACTTC,CAWTTDSGYYEQYF,many,TRBV30,.,TRBJ2-7
TGTACCAGCAGCCCGAGGGACCTCACAGATACGCAGTATTTT,CTSSPRDLTDTQYF,.,TRBV11-2,.,TRBJ2-3
TGTGCCAGCAGCTTAGGTTTGGGCACTCCGGAAGGGACCCGGTACTTC,CASSLGLGTPEGTRYF,.,TRBV7-8,.,TRBJ2-5
TGCGCCGGCAGTTCTCTAGAGAGGGTAGCTGAAGCTTTCTTT,CAGSSLERVAEAFF,once,TRBV10-2,.,TRBJ1-1
TGTGCTGGCAGCCTGACGGACACTGTCTATGAGCAGTACTTC,CAGSLTDTVYEQYF,.,TRBV11-2,.,TRBJ2-7
TGCGCCAGCAGCTTAGTTAGCGGGAATATCGCAGATACGCAGTATTTT,CASSLVSGNIADTQYF,.,TRBV11-2,TRBD2,TRBJ2-3
TGCGCCAGCAGTGAAGATCGGGGTGACGCTGGACACTACACCTTC,CASSEDRGDAGHYTF,.,TRBV10-2,.,TRBJ1-2
TGTACTAGCAGTTTAGATTACGGCGGTTGGCATGAGCAGTTCTTC,CTSSLDYGGWHEQFF,.,TRBV11-2,.,TRBJ2-1
TGCGCCAGCAGCCAAGTCGCTAGTGGGTCGTCAGATACGCAGTATTTT,CASSQVASGSSDTQYF,.,TRBV4-1,.,TRBJ2-3
TGTGCCAGCAGTTTAGTGTTAGGAAACCCAACATACAAGCAGTACTTC,CASSLVLGNPTYKQYF,.,TRBV12-3/TRBV12-4,.,TRBJ2-7
TGTGCCAACACTCCGCCACGTGGGACCCAGTACTTC,CANTPPRGTQYF,.,TRBV28,.,TRBJ2-5
TGTACCGGCCTTGCGCTCTCTGGGGCCAACGTCCTGACTTTC,CTGLALSGANVLTF,.,TRBV6-6,.,TRBJ2-6
TGCGCCAGCAGGTTAGCGGAGCCAGATACGCAGTATTTT,CASRLAEPDTQYF,.,TRBV11-2,.,TRBJ2-3
TGTGCCAGCTGCCATGCCGGGACTAGCGCCACCTACGAGCAGTACTTC,CASCHAGTSATYEQYF,.,TRBV4-2,TRBD2,TRBJ2-7
TGTGCCATCAAGGCGGAGGACAGGGGGGACTACGAGCAATGCTTC,CAIKAEDRGDYEQCF,.,TRBV10-3,TRBD1,TRBJ2-7
TGTGCCAGCAGTTCCCCGGGGCCGGGATCTAGTGAGCAGTTCTTC,CASSSPGPGSSEQFF,.,TRBV12-3/TRBV12-4,.,TRBJ2-1
TGTGCCAGCAGCTTCGATCCGGGCACCGGGGAGCTGTTTTTT,CASSFDPGTGELFF,few,TRBV7-8,.,TRBJ2-2